This T cell receptor beta chain was recovered during a study of response to subunit inactivated influenza vaccine listed by TCRdb under 2018. Context from the whole study: Deep quantitative profiling of the T cell receptor repertoire was used in the study to follow responses to a trivalent subunit inactivated influenza vaccine.

On the study overall, not on this receptor specifically: The authors proposed that each seasonal influenza vaccination may bring in only a limited number of new T cells.

Library method: RT-PCR. The reads were generated on an Illumina HiSeq 2500. TCRdb cleaned the public reads at Q25 with fastp, built clones with MiXCR and kept in-frame beta chains. When rows share a CDR3 protein, they turn into one entry using the most common DNA and genes. The sample table lists 500,000 to 600,000 distinct CDR3 sequences, about 12% of them with a count of one. Together, the top ten hold about 9.4% of the sample. Concerning this clonotype itself: Its target antigen remains unknown. No base qualities exist here, and no much larger clone lies one base off it.

From its cysteine to its phenylalanine, the CDR3 spans 14 amino acids. Here the CDR3 DNA is all that survives: 42 bases in frame from base 1. V and J are truncated by 7 bases and 0 bases respectively, leaving an intervening sequence of 10 bases. CDR1 and CDR2, looked up from the germline V gene (reference sequence), are SEHNR and FQNEAQ. The sequencing here drew on PBMCs from blood, taken on the day of vaccination. The chain joins TRBV7-9 to TRBJ2-1; no D gene is confidently identified. This sequence was found in a man in his fifties or sixties who received an inactivated influenza vaccine. Donor details come from another sample of the same person, matched by shared clones. The CDR3 reads CASTNTSSYNEQFF. The DNA is as follows: TGTGCCAGCACCAATACGAGCTCCTACAATGAGCAGTTCTTC. When the CDR3 is completed using the reference TRBV7-9 and TRBJ2-1 genes on either side, the full variable domain is DTGVSQNPRHKITKRGQNVTFRCDPISEHNRLYWYRQTLGQGPEFLTYFQNEAQLEKSRLLSDRFSAERPKGSFSTLEIQRTEQGDSAMYLCASTNTSSYNEQFFGPGTRLTVL.